The 19 T cell receptor beta chains in this list originate from one sample, sequenced in a study of T cells after yellow fever vaccination. TCRdb reprocessed the 5' RACE reads with MiXCR, giving one entry per CDR3 protein. The sample has some 110,000 distinct CDR3 sequences, more than 6.5% seen once. The material sequenced was CD4+ T cells sorted from PBMCs, taken approximately 11 days after the first yellow fever vaccination. These receptors originate from a man between 18 and 35 years old who received the YFV17D yellow fever vaccine.

The sample holds many counts of this clonotype. CDR3 sequence (DNA): TGCGCCAGCAGCCAGGGCACTCCCTATGGCTACACCTTC. Its translation is CASSQGTPYGYTF. The chain carries TRBV4-3 and TRBJ1-2; D is unresolved. The CDR3 is 13 residues long. The V end was cut by 3 bases, the J end by 4 bases, with 9 bases between. Germline CDR1 and CDR2: LGHNA and YSLEER.

The sample holds many counts of this clonotype. The rearrangement links TRBV10-3 to TRBJ1-3; 7 bases match TRBD1. Germline CDR1 is ENHRY and CDR2 is SYGVKD. V lost 6 bases and J lost 2; bases outside the gene matches: 7. The CDR3 totals 15 residues. The CDR3 loop reads CAIRSNTGAGNTIYF. The CDR3 DNA reads TGTGCCATCAGGTCTAACACAGGGGCTGGAAACACCATATATTTT.

The table lists this clonotype with many counts. The rearrangement links TRBV20-1 to TRBJ2-7, with unresolved D. Trimming shortened V by 6 bases and J by 3 bases, and 9 bases separated the two germline ends. Germline values: CDR1 DFQATT, CDR2 SNEGSKA (reference sequence). The length of the CDR3 is 11 residues. CDR3 sequence (DNA): TGCAGTGCCGGATCGGACTACGAGCAGTACGTC. This encodes CSAGSDYEQYV.

Comments on this clonotype: Given a much more abundant clone one base away, this may be a read error. V gene TRBV21-1 combines with J gene TRBJ2-7; the table's D call, TRBD1, was not checked against the DNA. TRBV21-1 is a pseudogene. CDR3 length: 16 amino acids. Written as DNA, the CDR3 is TGTGCCAGCAGCAAAGGGGACGGGGGTTCGGTCTACGAGCAGTACGTC. Its protein product is CASSKGDGGSVYEQYV.

This clonotype was seen ten or more times. V is TRBV11-2 and J is TRBJ2-2; D remains unclear. Germline V gene lookup returns CDR1 SGHAT and CDR2 FQNNGV. V lost 5 bases and J lost 3, with 10 bases in between. This CDR3 is 14 amino acids long. This CDR3 reads CASSLISYTGELFF. CDR3 coding DNA: TGTGCCAGCAGCCTTATTAGTTACACCGGGGAGCTGTTTTTT.

This clonotype was observed many times. This rearrangement joins TRBV4-3 to TRBJ1-2; no firm D call. Trimming removed 0 bases from V and 4 bases from J, with 15 bases in between. The length of the CDR3 is 16 residues. Germline V CDR1 and CDR2: LGHNA, YSLEER. The CDR3 is CASSQDMWPDAYGYTF. The DNA for the CDR3 is TGCGCCAGCAGCCAAGATATGTGGCCGGACGCCTATGGCTACACCTTC.

This clonotype was seen many times. This sequence joins TRBV12-3 or TRBV12-4 and TRBJ1-1; the D is unclear. V lost 0 bases and J lost 3, with 14 bases in between. This CDR3 has 16 amino acids. The CDR3 DNA reads TGTGCCAGCAGTTTAGCCCGGGCGGATTTATACACTGAAGCTTTCTTT. Protein: CASSLARADLYTEAFF.

This clonotype occurred many times. This chain uses TRBV7-9 with TRBJ1-2; 7 bases map to TRBD1. Trimming took 5 bases from V and 3 from J; bases not matched to a gene: 0. Germline-derived CDR1 and CDR2 are SEHNR and FQNEAQ (reference sequence). This CDR3 is 12 amino acids long. CDR3 in DNA: TGTGCCAGCAGCACAGGGGACTATGGCTACACCTTC. It is translated as CASSTGDYGYTF.

This clonotype came up many times. This rearrangement joins TRBV12-5 to TRBJ1-5; D unresolved. The CDR3 spans 17 residues. Germline V lookup: CDR1 LGHNT, CDR2 FRNRAP. V was clipped by 2 bases and J by 1 base, with 15 bases between them. In nucleotides, the CDR3 is TGTGCTAGTGGTTTGACGGACTTGGCGGAAAGCAATCAGCCCCAGCATTTT. Its protein is CASGLTDLAESNQPQHF.

The rearrangement uses TRBV29-1 and TRBJ1-5, with 11 bases matching TRBD1. CDR1 and CDR2 from the germline V gene are SQVTM and ANQGSEA. The CDR3 length is 13 residues. V lost 7 bases, J lost 5 bases, and 4 bases stayed unmatched. CDR3 sequence reads: CSGGQGADQPQHF. CDR3 DNA sequence: TGCAGCGGCGGACAGGGGGCGGATCAGCCCCAGCATTTT.

Details on this clonotype: This could be a read error, since a much larger clone is one nucleotide away. V and J are TRBV5-1 and TRBJ1-2, with unresolved D. V lost 5 bases to trimming and J lost 5 bases, with 16 bases between them. This CDR3 has 14 amino acids. Germline CDR1 reads SGHRS; CDR2 reads YFSETQ. CDR3 protein: CASSLTYLKYGYTF. The CDR3 DNA reads as TGCGCCAGCAGTTTAACATACTTGAAGTATGGCTACACCTTC.

The chain carries TRBV11-2 and TRBJ1-2; 9 nucleotides match TRBD1. CDR3 length equals 21 residues. J was trimmed by 2 bases and V by 2 bases; bases with no gene match: 21. Germline V CDR1 and CDR2: SGHAT, FQNNGV. The CDR3 loop is CASSLYRPPGQGSGKNYGYTF. The DNA of the CDR3 is TGTGCCAGCAGCTTATATCGGCCCCCGGGACAGGGTTCGGGAAAGAACTATGGCTACACCTTC.

This chain links TRBV9 with TRBJ2-3; 7 positions match TRBD1. The CDR3 runs to 15 residues. Germline CDR1 and CDR2: SGDLS and YYNGEE. Germline trimming cut 4 bases from V and 2 bases from J; bases unmatched to any gene: 7. The CDR3 sequence is CASSFGTALTDTQYF. The CDR3 DNA reads TGTGCCAGCAGCTTTGGGACAGCCCTCACAGATACGCAGTATTTT. The entire variable domain, with the rest obtained from reference TRBV9 and TRBJ2-3, is as follows: DSGVTQTPKHLITATGQRVTLRCSPRSGDLSVYWYQQSLDQGLQFLIQYYNGEERAKGNILERFSAQQFPDLHSELNLSSLELGDSALYFCASSFGTALTDTQYFGPGTRLTVL.

There are many counts of this clonotype. This chain joins TRBV2 and TRBJ1-5; D perhaps matches TRBD1 (5 bases). This CDR3 has 13 amino acids. Germline V gene data show CDR1 as SNHLY and CDR2 as FYNNEI. Between the trimmed V and J ends, which lost 7 bases and 6 bases, there was a span of 13 bases. CDR3 loop: CASNKGSGQPQHF. The CDR3 nucleotides are TGTGCCAGCAATAAGGGGTCCGGTCAGCCCCAGCATTTT.

This clonotype was recorded at least ten times. This chain connects TRBV20-1 to TRBJ1-1, with D unclear. Germline CDR1 is DFQATT and CDR2 is SNEGSKA (reference sequence). The CDR3 is made up of 13 amino acids. V lost 1 base, J lost 5 bases, and 11 bases lay in between. CDR3 nucleotide sequence: TGCAGTGCTAGAGCCGATGGAGGGACTGAAGCTTTCTTT. Translated: CSARADGGTEAFF.

This clonotype was observed at least ten times. This rearrangement joins TRBV29-1 to TRBJ2-3; D is possibly TRBD1 (6 bases). V lost 1 base and J lost 5, with 10 bases in between. Germline V gene sequence: CDR1 SQVTM, CDR2 ANQGSEA. The CDR3 is made up of 13 amino acids. As DNA, the CDR3 is TGCAGCGTTGAAGCCCAGGGGCTAGATACGCAGTATTTT. This codes for CSVEAQGLDTQYF.

At least ten counts were recorded for this clonotype. The V and J genes are TRBV6-5 and TRBJ2-3; TRBD1 might be the D (6 bases). The V end was cut by 10 bases, the J end by 2 bases, with 10 bases between. In germline, CDR1 is MNHEY, CDR2 SVGAGI. The CDR3 length is 12 residues. The CDR3 region is CATRGNTDTQYF. Written as DNA, the CDR3 is TGTGCCACCAGGGGCAACACAGATACGCAGTATTTT.

Ten or more counts support this clonotype. The CDR3 DNA is TGCAGTGCTAGAGGCGGGGTACAGCGCAGCTCCTATAATTCACCCCTCCACTTT. Translated: CSARGGVQRSSYNSPLHF. The chain carries TRBV20-1 and TRBJ1-6, with no clear D. V was pared by 1 base and J by 0 bases, with 16 bases between. Germline V gene lookup returns CDR1 DFQATT and CDR2 SNEGSKA (reference sequence). The CDR3 covers 18 residues.

This clonotype was counted many times. The rearrangement links TRBV18 to TRBJ2-1, with 8 bases fitting TRBD2. The CDR3 extends over 15 amino acids. Looked up from germline, CDR1 is KGHSH and CDR2 is LQKENI. V was pared by 3 bases and J by 9 bases, with 10 bases of the junction left unmatched. The CDR3 DNA follows: TGTGCCAGCTCACCCCGCGGACTAGCCGAAGGTGAGCAGTTCTTC. Translating gives CASSPRGLAEGEQFF.